This T cell receptor beta chain comes out of a study of T-cell memory formation after mild COVID-19. Overall study: There were largely donor-specific TCR clusters.

Only a few counts were recorded for this clonotype. Its antigen is not identified. Study-level results: Whether day 37 second-wave clones are SARS-CoV-2-specific was not confirmed.

The CDR3 extends over 14 amino acids. The V gene end was trimmed by 6 bases and the J gene end by 4 bases; junction bases not matched to a gene: 7. Looked up from germline, CDR1 is SQVTM and CDR2 is ANQGSEA. TCRdb fed the 5' RACE reads into MiXCR, producing one record per CDR3 protein. The profile shows over 450,000 distinct CDR3 sequences, 20% of them singletons. The chain links TRBV29-1 to TRBJ1-5, with 9 bases fitting TRBD1. Source material: PBMCs or a T cell subset sorted from them (not recorded which). This clonotype was obtained from an adult woman who had mild COVID-19 (a few samples of this study predate the infection). Cell type and time point are not known. CDR3 nucleotide sequence: TGCAGCGTAGGCGGGACAGGGACAAATCAGCCCCAGCATTTT. It translates to CSVGGTGTNQPQHF.